The clone carrying this T cell receptor beta chain occurred many times. V was clipped by 4 bases and J by 1 base, with 19 bases between them. Germline assignment: CDR1 MNHEY and CDR2 SVGAGI. CDR3 length equals 17 residues. Time point given: persistent/refractory GD, antithyroid drugs over 5 years with positive TRAb. PBMCs provided the RNA from which the TCR library was made. This sample was included in a study of regulatory T cells in long-lasting Graves disease. Combining iRepertoire HTBI primers with Arm-PCR of CDR3 regions, the authors built TCR beta libraries. TCRdb independently ran MiXCR on the multiplex PCR reads; one entry per CDR3 protein. The table lists about 450,000 distinct CDR3 sequences, 20% to 30% of them singletons.

The sequence was collected from a female donor with Graves disease. This sequence joins TRBV6-5 and TRBJ1-2; D perhaps matches TRBD1 (5 bases). This material consisted of peripheral blood mononuclear cells (PBMCs), taken when the disease was refractory, from a patient treated with antithyroid drugs. CDR3 sequence reads: CASSSRDGGHYNYGYTF. DNA for the CDR3: TGTGCCAGCAGTTCGAGGGACGGCGGACACTATAACTATGGCTACACCTTC.